This T cell receptor (beta chain) was documented in a study of T cell repertoires in cytomegalovirus infection. Findings and caveats of the study: There were carriers of CMV plus the relevant HLA, and cumulative public TCR beta family frequency identified them.

In its sample, this clonotype was seen a few times. Its specificity is not known. Germline trimming cut 6 bases from V and 3 bases from J; bases unmatched to any gene: 9. The CDR3 has 16 amino acids. Germline V gene data show CDR1 as SNHLY and CDR2 as FYNNEI. TCRdb ran MiXCR on the reads and lists one entry per CDR3 protein. The sample includes roughly 990,000 distinct CDR3 sequences, roughly 31% of them seen just once. This TCR derives from a human donor in good health (CMV status not recorded). Some clones in this sample may be carry-over from other donors' samples. The specimen comprised cultured CD8+ T cells from PBMCs, sampled from culture after CMV antigen stimulation. J is TRBJ2-3 and V is TRBV2, with 10 bases lining up with TRBD2. CDR3 amino acids: CASSPLPLAGTDTQYF. The DNA of the CDR3 is TGTGCCAGCAGCCCTTTGCCACTAGCGGGAACAGATACGCAGTATTTT.